This is a list of T cell receptor beta chains from one sample in a study of early T cells in non-severe SARS-CoV-2 infection. TCRdb re-derived calls from the 5' RACE reads in MiXCR, one entry per CDR3 protein. The sample lists about 23,000 distinct CDR3 sequences, 5.3% seen once, with about 10% in the top ten. The material sequenced was whole blood. Receptor source: an adult who was a healthcare worker with PCR-confirmed SARS-CoV-2 infection or an uninfected control (not recorded which). CDR3s leave out the opening cysteine and the closing phenylalanine or tryptophan. Each record gives: J gene, clone size, V gene, CDR3 protein. Size is omitted from some rows. Given values are once, few, many or a class for expanded clones.

J: TRBJ2-1
size: many
V: TRBV29-1
CDR3: SARGGQDNEQF

J: TRBJ2-1
size: NA
V: TRBV7-9
CDR3: ASRPGLAGAYNEQF

J: TRBJ2-1
size: medium-sized
V: TRBV6-1
CDR3: ASSEQKGAEQF

J: TRBJ1-2
size: medium-sized
V: TRBV4-3
CDR3: ASSQTLSNYGYT

J: TRBJ1-5
size: many
V: TRBV29-1
CDR3: SVGQENQPQH

J: TRBJ1-2
size: many
V: TRBV10-3
CDR3: AISDRVSGTGKVGYT

J: TRBJ2-3
size: NA
V: TRBV5-4
CDR3: ASSYRGGLNADTQY

J: TRBJ2-1
size: few
V: TRBV3-1
CDR3: ASSQAGTSGPTSYNEQF

J: TRBJ2-1
size: many
V: TRBV3-1
CDR3: ASSRPESSYNEQF

J: TRBJ2-7
size: many
V: TRBV6-2/TRBV6-3
CDR3: ASSYGKIGLAGKEYEQY

J: TRBJ2-1
size: NA
V: TRBV7-3
CDR3: ASSLGNEQF

J: TRBJ1-1
size: many
V: TRBV7-2
CDR3: ASSLALDRAEPEAF

J: TRBJ1-2
size: many
V: TRBV25-1
CDR3: ASSDSTGYGYT

J: TRBJ2-1
size: medium-sized
V: TRBV2
CDR3: AGSGLDYNEQF

J: TRBJ2-7
size: many
V: TRBV28
CDR3: ASSLTGAYEQY

J: TRBJ2-7
size: many
V: TRBV20-1
CDR3: SARDYLGVGEQY

J: TRBJ2-7
size: few
V: TRBV7-2
CDR3: ASSLGQGAGEQY

J: TRBJ1-1
size: many
V: TRBV6-2/TRBV6-3
CDR3: ASSSRLSPEAF

J: TRBJ1-1
size: NA
V: TRBV5-6
CDR3: ASSLYRGLFDTEAF

J: TRBJ2-3
size: many
V: TRBV6-2/TRBV6-3
CDR3: ASSYSISEDESISGRGSDTQY

J: TRBJ2-1
size: many
V: TRBV14
CDR3: ASSQEVASGNHEQF

J: TRBJ2-3
size: many
V: TRBV15
CDR3: ATSISGSGTDTQY

J: TRBJ1-2
size: many
V: TRBV5-6
CDR3: ASSFGQGNGYT

J: TRBJ2-5
size: many
V: TRBV5-1
CDR3: ASGGQGARETQY

J: TRBJ2-7
size: many
V: TRBV6-6
CDR3: ASSYSTVGTGENYEQY

J: TRBJ2-5
size: medium-sized
V: TRBV6-5
CDR3: ASSYSYSSGRVEETQY

J: TRBJ2-2
size: few
V: TRBV7-3
CDR3: ASSPGTPGELF

J: TRBJ2-1
size: many
V: TRBV19
CDR3: ASSISGRAQIPNEQF

J: TRBJ2-3
size: many
V: TRBV20-1
CDR3: SESAGPWTDTQY

J: TRBJ1-1
size: few
V: TRBV2
CDR3: ASAQGAVTEAF

J: TRBJ2-5
size: many
V: TRBV25-1
CDR3: ASSDRGGAETQY

J: TRBJ2-1
size: large
V: TRBV4-3
CDR3: ASSQERSVANNEQF

J: TRBJ2-5
size: NA
V: TRBV10-2
CDR3: ASSDDEWVETQY

J: TRBJ2-1
size: many
V: TRBV20-1
CDR3: SAPGTGAYNEQF

J: TRBJ1-6
size: few
V: TRBV4-3
CDR3: ASSQDHPGQSSYNSPLH

J: TRBJ2-5
size: many
V: TRBV21-1
CDR3: ASSKGECTGATRSKETQY

J: TRBJ1-2
size: few
V: TRBV7-6
CDR3: ASSSDSLNYGYT

J: TRBJ2-5
size: many
V: TRBV29-1
CDR3: SVAGETSGRMETQY

J: TRBJ2-7
size: many
V: TRBV12-3/TRBV12-4
CDR3: ASSPIGDAGYEQY

J: TRBJ2-2
size: medium-sized
V: TRBV7-6
CDR3: ASRQGQGYDGELF

J: TRBJ2-2
size: many
V: TRBV27
CDR3: ASSLDGSWTGELF

J: TRBJ2-7
size: many
V: TRBV28
CDR3: ASSQLTVPYEQY

J: TRBJ1-5
size: many
V: TRBV4-2
CDR3: ASSQDLAGFDQPQH

J: TRBJ2-7
size: many
V: TRBV10-3
CDR3: AIRGPETYEQY